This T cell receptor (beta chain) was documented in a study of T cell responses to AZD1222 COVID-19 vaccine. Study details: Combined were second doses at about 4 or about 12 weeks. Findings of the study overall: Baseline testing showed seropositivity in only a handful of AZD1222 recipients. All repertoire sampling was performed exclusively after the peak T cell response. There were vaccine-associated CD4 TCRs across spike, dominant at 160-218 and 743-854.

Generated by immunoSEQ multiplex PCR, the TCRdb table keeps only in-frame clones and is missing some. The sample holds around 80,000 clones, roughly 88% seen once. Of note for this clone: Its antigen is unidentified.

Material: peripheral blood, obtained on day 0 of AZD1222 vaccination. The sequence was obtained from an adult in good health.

CDR3 sequence: CASSAFTGQINYGYTF. Here the CDR3 DNA reads TGTGCCAGCAGTGCTTTTACAGGGCAAATAAACTATGGCTACACCTTC. The chain links TRBV6-1 to TRBJ1-2; D possibly corresponds to TRBD1 (6 bases). The CDR3 spans 16 residues. CDR1 and CDR2 from the germline V gene are MNHNS and SASEGT. Trimming pared 4 bases from V and 2 bases from J, leaving 17 bases between.